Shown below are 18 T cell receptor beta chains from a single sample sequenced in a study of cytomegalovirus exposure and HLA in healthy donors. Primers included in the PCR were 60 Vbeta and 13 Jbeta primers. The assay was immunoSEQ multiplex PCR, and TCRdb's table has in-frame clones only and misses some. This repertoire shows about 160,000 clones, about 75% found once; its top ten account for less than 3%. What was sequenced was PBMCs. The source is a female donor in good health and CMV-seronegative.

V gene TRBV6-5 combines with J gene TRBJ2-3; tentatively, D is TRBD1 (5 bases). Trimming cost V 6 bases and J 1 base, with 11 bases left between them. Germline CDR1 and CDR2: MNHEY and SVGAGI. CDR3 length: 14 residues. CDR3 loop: CASRARVGTDTQYF. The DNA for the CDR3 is TGTGCCAGCAGGGCCAGGGTTGGCACAGATACGCAGTATTTT.

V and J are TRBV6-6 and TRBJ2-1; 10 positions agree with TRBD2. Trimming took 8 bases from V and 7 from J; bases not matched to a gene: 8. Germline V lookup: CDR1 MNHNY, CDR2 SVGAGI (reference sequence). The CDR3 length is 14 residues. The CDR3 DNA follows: TGTGCCAGCGGTCTAGCGGGAGATGGTAATGAGCAGTTCTTC. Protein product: CASGLAGDGNEQFF.

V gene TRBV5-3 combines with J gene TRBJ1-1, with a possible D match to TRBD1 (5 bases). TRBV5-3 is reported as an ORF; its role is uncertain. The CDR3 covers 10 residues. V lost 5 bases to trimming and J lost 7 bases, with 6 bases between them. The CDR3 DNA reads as TGTGCCAGAAGAAGGGGTGAAGCTTTCTTT. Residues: CARRRGEAFF.

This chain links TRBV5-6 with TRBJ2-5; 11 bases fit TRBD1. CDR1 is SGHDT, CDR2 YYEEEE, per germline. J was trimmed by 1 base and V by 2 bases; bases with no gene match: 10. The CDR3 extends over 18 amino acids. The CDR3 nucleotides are TGTGCCAGCAGCTTCCCACGGACAGGGGGCTGGTCCCAAGAGACCCAGTACTTC. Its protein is CASSFPRTGGWSQETQYF. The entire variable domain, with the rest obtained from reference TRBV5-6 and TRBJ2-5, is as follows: DAGVTQSPTHLIKTRGQQVTLRCSPKSGHDTVSWYQQALGQGPQFIFQYYEEEERQRGNFPDRFSGHQFPNYSSELNVNALLLGDSALYLCASSFPRTGGWSQETQYFGPGTRLLVL.

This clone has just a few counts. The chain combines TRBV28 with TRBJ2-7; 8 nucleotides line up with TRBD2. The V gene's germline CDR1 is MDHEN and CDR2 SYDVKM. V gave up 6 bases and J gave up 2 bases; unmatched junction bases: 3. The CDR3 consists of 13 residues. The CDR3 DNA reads TGTGCCAGCAGCCGGGGGGGACCCTACGAGCAGTACTTC. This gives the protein CASSRGGPYEQYF.

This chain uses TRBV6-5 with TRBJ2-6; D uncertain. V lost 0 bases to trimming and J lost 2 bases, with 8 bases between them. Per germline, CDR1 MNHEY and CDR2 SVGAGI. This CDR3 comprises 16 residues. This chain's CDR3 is CASSYSGTAGANVLTF. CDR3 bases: TGTGCCAGCAGTTACTCAGGTACAGCTGGGGCCAACGTCCTGACTTTC.

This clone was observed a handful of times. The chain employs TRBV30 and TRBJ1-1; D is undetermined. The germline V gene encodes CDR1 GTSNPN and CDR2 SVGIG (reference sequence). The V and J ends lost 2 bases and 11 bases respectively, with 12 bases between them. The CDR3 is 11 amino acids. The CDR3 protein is CAWSSGPGAFF. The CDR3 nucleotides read TGTGCCTGGAGTAGCGGACCCGGGGCTTTCTTT.

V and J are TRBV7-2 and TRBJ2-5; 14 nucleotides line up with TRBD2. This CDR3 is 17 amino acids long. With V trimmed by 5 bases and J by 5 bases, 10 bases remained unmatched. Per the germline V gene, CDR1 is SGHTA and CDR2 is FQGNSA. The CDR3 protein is CASSGFGTSGRRETQYF. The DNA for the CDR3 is TGTGCCAGCAGCGGCTTCGGGACTAGCGGGAGACGGGAGACCCAGTACTTC. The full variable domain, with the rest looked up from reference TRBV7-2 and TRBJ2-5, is GAGVSQSPSNKVTEKGKDVELRCDPISGHTALYWYRQSLGQGLEFLIYFQGNSAPDKSGLPSDRFSAERTGGSVSTLTIQRTQQEDSAVYLCASSGFGTSGRRETQYFGPGTRLLVL.

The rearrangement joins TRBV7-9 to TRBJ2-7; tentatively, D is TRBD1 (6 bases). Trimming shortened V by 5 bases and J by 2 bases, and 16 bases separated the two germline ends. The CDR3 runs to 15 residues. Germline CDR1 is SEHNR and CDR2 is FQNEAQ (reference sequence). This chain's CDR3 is CASSEGGVRAYEQYF. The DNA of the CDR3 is TGTGCCAGCAGCGAAGGGGGTGTAAGGGCCTACGAGCAGTACTTC.

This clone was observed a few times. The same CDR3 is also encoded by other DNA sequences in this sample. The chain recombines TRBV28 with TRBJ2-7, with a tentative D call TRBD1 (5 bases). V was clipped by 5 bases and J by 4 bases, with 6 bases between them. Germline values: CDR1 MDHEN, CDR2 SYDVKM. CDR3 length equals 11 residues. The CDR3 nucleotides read TGTGCCAGCAGTAGGGGATACGAGCAGTACTTC. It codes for CASSRGYEQYF.

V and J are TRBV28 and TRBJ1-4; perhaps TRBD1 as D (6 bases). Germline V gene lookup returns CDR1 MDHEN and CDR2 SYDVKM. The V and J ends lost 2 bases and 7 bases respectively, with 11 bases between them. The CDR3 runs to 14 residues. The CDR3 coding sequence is TGTGCCAGCAGTTTAGGGGGCGCGGCTGAAAAACTGTTTTTT. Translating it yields CASSLGGAAEKLFF.

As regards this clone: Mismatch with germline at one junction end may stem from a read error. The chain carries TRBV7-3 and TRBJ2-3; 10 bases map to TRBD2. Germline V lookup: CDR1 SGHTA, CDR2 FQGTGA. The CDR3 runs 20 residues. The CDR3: CASSSGPVGLAASGTHTQYF. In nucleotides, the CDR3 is TGTGCCAGCAGCTCCGGACCCGTCGGACTAGCGGCGTCCGGCACACATACGCAGTATTTT.

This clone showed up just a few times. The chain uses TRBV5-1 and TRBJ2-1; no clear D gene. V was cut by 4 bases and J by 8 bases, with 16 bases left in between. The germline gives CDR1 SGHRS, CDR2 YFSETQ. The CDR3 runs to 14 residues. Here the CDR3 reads CASSPLVKPHEQFF. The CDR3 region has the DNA TGCGCCAGCAGCCCGCTAGTAAAGCCCCATGAGCAGTTCTTC.

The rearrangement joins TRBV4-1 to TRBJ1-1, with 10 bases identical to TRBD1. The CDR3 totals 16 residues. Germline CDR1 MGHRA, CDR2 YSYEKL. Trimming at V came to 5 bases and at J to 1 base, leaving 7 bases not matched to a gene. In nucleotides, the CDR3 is TGCGCCAGCAGCTCAATCGGGGACAGGGGGAACACTGAAGCTTTCTTT. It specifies CASSSIGDRGNTEAFF.

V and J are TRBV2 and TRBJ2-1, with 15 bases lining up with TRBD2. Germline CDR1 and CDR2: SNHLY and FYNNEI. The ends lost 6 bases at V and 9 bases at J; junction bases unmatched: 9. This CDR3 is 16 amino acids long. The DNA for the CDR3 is TGTGCCAGCAGGGGCGGACTAGCGGGGGGGCTCGGTGAGCAGTTCTTC. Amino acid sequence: CASRGGLAGGLGEQFF.

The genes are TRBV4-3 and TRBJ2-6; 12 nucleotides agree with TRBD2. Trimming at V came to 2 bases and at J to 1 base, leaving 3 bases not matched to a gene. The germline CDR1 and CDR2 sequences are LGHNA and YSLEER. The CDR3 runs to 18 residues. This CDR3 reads CASSQLLAGGSGANVLTF. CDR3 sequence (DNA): TGCGCCAGCAGCCAACTACTAGCGGGAGGATCTGGGGCCAACGTCCTGACTTTC.

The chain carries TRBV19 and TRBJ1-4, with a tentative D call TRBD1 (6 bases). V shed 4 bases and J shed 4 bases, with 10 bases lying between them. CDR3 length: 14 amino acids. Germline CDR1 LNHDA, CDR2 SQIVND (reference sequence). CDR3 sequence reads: CASSSRDNNEKLFF. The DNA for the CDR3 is TGTGCCAGTAGTAGCCGGGACAATAATGAAAAACTGTTTTTT.

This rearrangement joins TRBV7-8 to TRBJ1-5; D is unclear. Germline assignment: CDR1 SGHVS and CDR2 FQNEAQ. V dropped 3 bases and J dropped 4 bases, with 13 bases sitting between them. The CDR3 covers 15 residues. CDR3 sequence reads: CASSFTGNTNQPQHF. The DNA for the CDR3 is TGTGCCAGCAGCTTTACCGGGAACACGAATCAGCCCCAGCATTTT.